A single sample is the source of the 13 T cell receptor beta chains below, sequenced in a study of technical replicates of blood from a handful of donors. Generated by immunoSEQ multiplex PCR, the TCRdb table keeps only in-frame clones and is missing some. This sample has tens of thousands of clones, with around 90% found just once. The sequenced sample consisted of PBMCs. These receptors were obtained from a human donor in good health. Some clones in this sample may be carry-over from other donors' samples.

There are a few counts of this clone. The rearrangement links TRBV5-1 to TRBJ1-1, with 7 bases that match TRBD1. Germline V gives CDR1 SGHRS, CDR2 YFSETQ. This CDR3 region has 15 residues. Losses at the gene ends were 3 bases for V and 1 base for J; bases not matched to a gene: 6. CDR3 loop: CASSSTGEPNTEAFF. The DNA of the CDR3 is TGCGCCAGCAGCTCTACAGGGGAACCGAACACTGAAGCTTTCTTT.

The gene calls are TRBV9 and TRBJ2-1; D possibly corresponds to TRBD2 (5 bases). The CDR3 is made up of 15 amino acids. V gave up 4 bases and J gave up 5 bases, with 16 bases separating them. CDR1 is SGDLS, CDR2 YYNGEE, per germline. DNA for the CDR3: TGTGCCAGCAGCCTTCGGGGATCTGGGGACAATGAGCAGTTCTTC. Its protein is CASSLRGSGDNEQFF.

The chain is built from TRBV7-2 and TRBJ2-7; 8 bases map to TRBD1. Looked up from germline, CDR1 is SGHTA and CDR2 is FQGNSA. CDR3 length: 15 amino acids. V lost 1 base and J lost 1; bases outside the gene matches: 3. CDR3 region: CASSLGTGISYEQYF. CDR3 coding DNA: TGTGCCAGCAGCTTAGGGACAGGGATATCCTACGAGCAGTACTTC.

The rearrangement uses TRBV11-2 and TRBJ2-7; possible D gene TRBD1, 6 bases. Germline CDR1 reads SGHAT; CDR2 reads FQNNGV. Trimming removed 2 bases from V and 3 bases from J, with 11 bases in between. The CDR3 covers 14 residues. The CDR3 loop is CASSLMDRYYEQYF. DNA of the CDR3: TGTGCCAGCAGCTTAATGGACAGATACTACGAGCAGTACTTC.

This chain joins TRBV29-1 and TRBJ2-1, with TRBD1 as a possible D gene (6 bases). V lost 2 bases to trimming and J lost 6 bases, with 8 bases between them. The germline gives CDR1 SQVTM, CDR2 ANQGSEA. The CDR3 contains 12 residues. In nucleotides, the CDR3 is TGCAGCGTTGAACTAGGGGGCAATGAGCAGTTCTTC. Translated, it gives CSVELGGNEQFF.

V gene TRBV2 combines with J gene TRBJ2-7; 9 bases align to TRBD1. V shed 6 bases and J 2 bases; nucleotides not matched to a gene: 5. The germline V gene encodes CDR1 SNHLY and CDR2 FYNNEI. The CDR3 extends over 14 amino acids. CDR3 coding DNA: TGTGCCAGCAGGCTACAGGGGGCAACCTACGAGCAGTACTTC. It codes for CASRLQGATYEQYF.

The genes are TRBV10-3 and TRBJ1-2; 8 bases map to TRBD1. Trimming cost V 2 bases and J 6 bases; bases outside gene matches: 5. The germline CDR1 and CDR2 sequences are ENHRY and SYGVKD. The CDR3 has 14 residues. The CDR3 loop is CAISERTGSHGYTF. The CDR3 nucleotides read TGTGCCATCAGTGAGAGGACAGGGAGCCATGGCTACACCTTC.

The rearrangement joins TRBV4-3 to TRBJ2-2, with 8 positions matching TRBD2. The trim removed 0 bases at V and 1 base at J, leaving 4 bases unmatched. Germline V gene sequence: CDR1 LGHNA, CDR2 YSLEER. The length of the CDR3 is 17 residues. CDR3 nucleotide sequence: TGCGCCAGCAGCCAAGAGGCCCGGGGGGGGAACACCGGGGAGCTGTTTTTT. The encoded protein is CASSQEARGGNTGELFF.

The CDR3 is CASSSRGGLSNEQFF. The CDR3 region has the DNA TGTGCCAGCAGCTCCCGGGGGGGACTCAGCAATGAGCAGTTCTTC. The chain has TRBV5-4 and TRBJ2-1; 8 positions agree with TRBD2. CDR3 length equals 15 residues. Germline-derived CDR1 and CDR2 are SGHNT and YYREEE (reference sequence). After removal of 3 bases from V and 6 bases from J, the junction contained 8 bases not matched to a gene. Full variable domain (outside the CDR3, taken from reference TRBV5-4 and TRBJ2-1): ETGVTQSPTHLIKTRGQQVTLRCSSQSGHNTVSWYQQALGQGPQFIFQYYREEENGRGNFPPRFSGLQFPNYSSELNVNALELDDSALYLCASSSRGGLSNEQFFGPGTRLTVL.

The rearrangement uses TRBV18 and TRBJ1-2; TRBD1 is a possible D gene (6 bases). V lost 4 bases and J lost 0, with 15 bases in between. This CDR3 spans 16 amino acids. The germline CDR1 and CDR2 sequences are KGHSH and LQKENI. The CDR3 loop is CASSQSLRTANYGYTF. The CDR3 nucleotides read TGTGCCAGCTCACAATCATTGCGGACAGCTAACTATGGCTACACCTTC.

J is TRBJ1-2 and V is TRBV9; tentative D call: TRBD1 (5 bases). Trimming removed 2 bases at V and 5 bases at J, with 10 bases between. Germline-derived CDR1 and CDR2 are SGDLS and YYNGEE. CDR3 length: 13 amino acids. This chain's CDR3 is CASSVQGRYGYTF. The CDR3 coding sequence is TGTGCCAGCAGCGTCCAGGGAAGGTATGGCTACACCTTC.

This chain connects TRBV5-1 to TRBJ1-3, with a weak D call TRBD1 (5 bases). This CDR3 contains 16 residues. Trimming removed 4 bases from V and 0 bases from J, with 14 bases in between. Per the germline V gene, CDR1 is SGHRS and CDR2 is YFSETQ. The CDR3 sequence is CASSPGGPSSGNTIYF. CDR3 DNA: TGCGCCAGCAGCCCCGGGGGACCGAGCTCTGGAAACACCATATATTTT.

The gene calls are TRBV7-2 and TRBJ1-1, with 7 bases that match TRBD1. The CDR3 spans 17 residues. The V segment lost 4 bases and the J segment 2 bases; nucleotides outside the gene matches: 13. Germline V lookup: CDR1 SGHTA, CDR2 FQGNSA. The CDR3 nucleotides read TGTGCCAGCAGCTCACAGGACAGGTTCTGGGAAAACACTGAAGCTTTCTTT. It is translated as CASSSQDRFWENTEAFF.